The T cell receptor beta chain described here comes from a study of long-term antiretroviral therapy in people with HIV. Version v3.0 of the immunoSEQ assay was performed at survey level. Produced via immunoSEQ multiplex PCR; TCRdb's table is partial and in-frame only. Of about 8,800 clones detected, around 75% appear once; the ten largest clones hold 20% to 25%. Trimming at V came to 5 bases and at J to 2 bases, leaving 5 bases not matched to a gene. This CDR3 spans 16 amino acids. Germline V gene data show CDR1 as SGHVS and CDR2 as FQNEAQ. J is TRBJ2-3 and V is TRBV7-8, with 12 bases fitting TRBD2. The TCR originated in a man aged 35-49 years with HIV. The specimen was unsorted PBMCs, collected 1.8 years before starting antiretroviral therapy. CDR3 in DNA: TGTGCCAGCAGCCCACTAGCGGGGGGTTCCACAGATACGCAGTATTTT. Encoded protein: CASSPLAGGSTDTQYF.